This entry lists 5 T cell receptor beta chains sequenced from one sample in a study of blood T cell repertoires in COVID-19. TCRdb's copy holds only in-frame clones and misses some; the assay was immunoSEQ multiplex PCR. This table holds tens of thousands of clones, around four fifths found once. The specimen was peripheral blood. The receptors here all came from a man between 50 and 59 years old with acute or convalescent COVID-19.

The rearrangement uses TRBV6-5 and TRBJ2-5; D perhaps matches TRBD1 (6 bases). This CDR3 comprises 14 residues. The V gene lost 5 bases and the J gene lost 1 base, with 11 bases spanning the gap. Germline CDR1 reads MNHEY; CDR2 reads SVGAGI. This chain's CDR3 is CASSRQDVQETQYF. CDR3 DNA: TGTGCCAGCAGTAGACAGGACGTCCAAGAGACCCAGTACTTC.

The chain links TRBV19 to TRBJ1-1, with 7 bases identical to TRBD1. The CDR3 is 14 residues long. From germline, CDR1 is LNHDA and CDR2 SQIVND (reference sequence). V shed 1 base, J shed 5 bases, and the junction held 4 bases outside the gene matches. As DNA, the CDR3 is TGTGCCAGTAGTATAGGGTCCAGGGGGACTGAAGCTTTCTTT. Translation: CASSIGSRGTEAFF. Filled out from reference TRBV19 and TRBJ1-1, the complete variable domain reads DGGITQSPKYLFRKEGQNVTLSCEQNLNHDAMYWYRQDPGQGLRLIYYSQIVNDFQKGDIAEGYSVSREKKESFPLTVTSAQKNPTAFYLCASSIGSRGTEAFFGQGTRLTVV.

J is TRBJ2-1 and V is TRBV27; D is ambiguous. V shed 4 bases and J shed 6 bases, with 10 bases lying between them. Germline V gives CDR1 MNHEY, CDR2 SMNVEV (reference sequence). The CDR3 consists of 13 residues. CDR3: CASSSPVSNEQFF. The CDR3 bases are TGTGCCAGCAGTTCCCCTGTGAGCAATGAGCAGTTCTTC.

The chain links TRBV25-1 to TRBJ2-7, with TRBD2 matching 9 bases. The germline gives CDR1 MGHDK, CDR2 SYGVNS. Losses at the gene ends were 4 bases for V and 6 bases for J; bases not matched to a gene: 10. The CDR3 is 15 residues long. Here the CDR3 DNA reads TGTGCCAGCAGTGTCTTAGCGGGAGTGGGCAGCGAGCAGTACTTC. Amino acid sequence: CASSVLAGVGSEQYF.

The CDR3 DNA follows: TGTGCCAGCAGTTTATCGGGGAGAACCTATGGCTACACCTTC. This codes for CASSLSGRTYGYTF. The chain is built from TRBV27 and TRBJ1-2; no clear D. Germline assignment: CDR1 MNHEY and CDR2 SMNVEV (reference sequence). Deletions cut 0 bases from V and 4 bases from J, with 9 bases between. This CDR3 has 14 residues.